What follows are 8 T cell receptor beta chains derived from one specimen sequenced in a study of cytomegalovirus exposure and HLA in healthy donors. A multiplex PCR was run with 60 Vbeta primers and 13 Jbeta primers. Profiled with immunoSEQ multiplex PCR; TCRdb holds only in-frame clones, not every one. The table includes under 200,000 clones, roughly 80% detected once. The sample comprised PBMCs. The receptors originated from a female donor in good health and CMV-seronegative.

The V gene is TRBV13, the J gene TRBJ2-1; the match to TRBD2 covers 12 bases. The CDR3 loop spans 17 amino acids. V lost 5 bases and J lost 5; bases outside the gene matches: 10. Germline values: CDR1 PRHDT, CDR2 FYEKMQ (reference sequence). In DNA, the CDR3 is TGTGCCAGCAGCCCTGCCCTAGCGGGGGGGACCCACAATGAGCAGTTCTTC. It translates to CASSPALAGGTHNEQFF.

J is TRBJ2-1 and V is TRBV27, with a possible D match to TRBD1 (6 bases). The V gene lost 3 bases and the J gene lost 0 bases, with 18 bases spanning the gap. CDR1 and CDR2 (germline): MNHEY, SMNVEV (reference sequence). This CDR3 region has 18 residues. The CDR3 region is CASSFKRRTASSYNEQFF. The CDR3 DNA reads TGTGCCAGCAGTTTTAAGAGGAGGACAGCTAGCTCCTACAATGAGCAGTTCTTC.

In this sample, this clone turned up a few times. Here the CDR3 reads CASSLSGQGESPLHF. In DNA form, the CDR3 reads TGTGCCAGCAGCTTGTCAGGACAGGGGGAATCACCCCTCCACTTT. The rearrangement joins TRBV7-8 to TRBJ1-6; 10 bases are shared with TRBD1. V shed 3 bases and J 10 bases; nucleotides not matched to a gene: 6. The CDR3 spans 15 residues. Germline V gene data show CDR1 as SGHVS and CDR2 as FQNEAQ.

This clone turned up a few times. The rearrangement uses TRBV11-2 and TRBJ2-5; TRBD1 matches 7 bases. The CDR3 consists of 15 residues. Germline V lookup: CDR1 SGHAT, CDR2 FQNNGV. Trimming took 3 bases from V and 1 from J; bases not matched to a gene: 5. CDR3 region: CASSFLQGVQETQYF. In DNA form, the CDR3 reads TGTGCCAGCAGCTTCCTCCAGGGGGTCCAAGAGACCCAGTACTTC.

There are a few counts of this clone. The V and J genes are TRBV29-1 and TRBJ1-2, with D unclear. Germline CDR1 SQVTM, CDR2 ANQGSEA. This CDR3 region has 12 residues. Trimming pared 2 bases from V and 6 bases from J, leaving 10 bases between. The CDR3 DNA is TGCAGCGTTGAACCAGGAACGGATGGCTACACCTTC. Translation: CSVEPGTDGYTF. The entire variable domain, with the rest obtained from reference TRBV29-1 and TRBJ1-2, is as follows: SAVISQKPSRDICQRGTSLTIQCQVDSQVTMMFWYRQQPGQSLTLIATANQGSEATYESGFVIDKFPISRPNLTFSTLTVSNMSPEDSSIYLCSVEPGTDGYTFGSGTRLTVV.

The chain has TRBV4-1 and TRBJ2-1, with D possibly matching TRBD2 (6 bases). The CDR3 has 15 residues. Trimming took 0 bases from V and 2 from J, leaving 8 bases between them. The germline V gene encodes CDR1 MGHRA and CDR2 YSYEKL. The CDR3 DNA follows: TGCGCCAGCAGCCAAGACGGGGGTACCTACAATGAGCAGTTCTTC. This sequence encodes CASSQDGGTYNEQFF.

The chain couples TRBV6-5 to TRBJ2-1; D gene ambiguous. CDR1 is MNHEY, CDR2 SVGAGI, per germline. The CDR3 totals 13 residues. Here the CDR3 DNA reads TGTGCAGTCGGCCGAGGCAAATACAATGAGCAGTTCTTC. Protein: CAVGRGKYNEQFF.

The V and J genes are TRBV4-2 and TRBJ1-2; D is perhaps TRBD1 (5 bases). V was pared by 4 bases and J by 8 bases, with 20 bases between. The V gene's germline CDR1 is LGHNA and CDR2 YNFKEQ. This CDR3 comprises 15 residues. For the CDR3, the DNA is TGTGCCAGCAGCCCAGGGACTCCAACCCGGGGCGGCTACACCTTC. Amino acids: CASSPGTPTRGGYTF.